The source of this T cell receptor (beta chain) is a study of early T cells in non-severe SARS-CoV-2 infection (dated by TCRdb to 2020 to 2022). Regarding the study in general: TCR sequencing used bulk RNA from unsorted whole blood, so alpha and beta chains could not be paired.

With regard to this clonotype: The antigen it binds to is not known. The record has no base qualities; no much larger clone is one base away.

From the cysteine up to the phenylalanine, the CDR3 has a length of 13 residues. The retained sequence is limited to the CDR3, 39 bases, with the frame set at the first base. CDR1 and CDR2 are drawn from the germline V gene (reference sequence): LGHDT, YNNKEL. Trimming removed 1 base from V and 4 bases from J, leaving 8 bases between the germline ends. Beyond this particular receptor, the publication reports: VDJdb matching was skewed toward anti-spike CD8 responses, so virus-specific expansions were likely underestimated and private and CD4 specificities were missed.

The library came from 5' RACE. Instrument on record: NextSeq 500. To correct for sequencing error and PCR bias, the TCR library protocol tagged individual cDNA molecules with unique molecular identifiers. Both TCR alpha and beta chains were sequenced, and tight co-correlation was observed between alpha and beta sequence abundances in each sample. The authors' pipeline ran thus. Decombinator V4 was used to perform V gene, J gene and CDR3 annotation of TCR sequences. Expanded TCRs were defined as changing significantly between any two time points under a Poisson model with p below 0.0001. Abundances of TCRs were expressed as counts per million after normalisation to the total number of TCRs sequenced in each sample. MAIT TCRs were defined by TRAV1-2 paired with TRAJ12, TRAJ20 or TRAJ33, and iNKT TCRs by TRAV10 paired with TRAJ18. A search of VDJdb, accessed on 1 November 2021, was run for TCRs annotated to CMV, EBV and SARS-CoV-2, with TCRs annotated for multiple antigens excluded. In-frame beta chains were kept once TCRdb had trimmed the public reads at Q25 with fastp and called clones with MiXCR. Entries that share a CDR3 protein sequence are merged under the most common genes and DNA. TCRdb assigned the V and J calls; the authors' analysis was not used. This sample gives 85,000 to 120,000 distinct CDR3 sequences in total; around 13% of them show up just once. Clones ranked in the top ten supply 5% to 8% of the sample.

Set within a cohort of healthcare workers in London, UK, this nested case-control study involved weekly PCR testing of nasopharyngeal swabs along with blood sampling. Healthcare workers were recruited during the week of the UK lockdown, between 23 and 31 March 2020, and followed weekly for up to about 15 weeks. Specimen: whole blood. Here the chain combines TRBV3-1 and TRBJ2-7; the D gene is perhaps TRBD1, on 6 matching bases. This receptor was identified in an adult who was a healthcare worker with PCR-confirmed SARS-CoV-2 infection or an uninfected control (not recorded which). The DNA sequence reads TGTGCCAGCAGCCAAGTCAGGGGATACGAGCAGTACTTC. Its amino acids are CASSQVRGYEQYF.